Listed below are T cell receptor beta chains from one sample, sequenced in a study of T cell responses to AZD1222 COVID-19 vaccine. Profiled with immunoSEQ multiplex PCR; TCRdb holds only in-frame clones, not every one. In the table there are more than 85,000 clones, around nine tenths of which are singletons. The sequences come from peripheral blood, collected on day 0 of AZD1222 vaccination. All receptors derive from an adult in good health. CDR3s include the opening cysteine and the closing phenylalanine or tryptophan. The D gene is left open where the match is weak. Where a row states a size, it is once, few, many or the class of an expanded clone; other rows omit it.

TRBV7-2,TRBD2,.,TRBJ2-5,CASSPSLAGGARETQYF,TGTGCCAGCAGCCCCTCACTCGCGGGGGGGGCCCGGGAGACCCAGTACTTC
TRBV18,TRBD1,.,TRBJ1-2,CASSPGTVAYGYTF,TGTGCCAGCTCACCAGGGACAGTGGCCTATGGCTACACCTTC
TRBV19,.,once,TRBJ1-6,CASTFSIEGSSYNSPLHF,TGTGCCAGTACGTTTTCCATTGAGGGGAGCTCCTATAATTCACCCCTCCACTTT
TRBV28,.,.,TRBJ1-5,CASSPSEGLYSNQPQHF,TGTGCCAGCAGTCCCTCGGAGGGCCTGTATAGCAATCAGCCCCAGCATTTT
TRBV4-1,.,.,TRBJ1-4,CASSYPGRTNEKLFF,TGCGCCAGCAGCTACCCAGGGAGAACTAATGAAAAACTGTTTTTT
TRBV30,TRBD1,.,TRBJ2-4,CAWGAGQGPLDIQYF,TGTGCCTGGGGGGCAGGACAGGGGCCATTGGACATTCAGTACTTC
TRBV11-1,TRBD2,.,TRBJ2-5,CASSFPGGETQYF,TGTGCCAGCAGCTTTCCGGGAGGAGAGACCCAGTACTTC
TRBV24-1,.,.,TRBJ2-3,CATSVADSSTDTQYF,TGTGCCACCAGTGTTGCCGACAGTAGCACAGATACGCAGTATTTT
TRBV5-1,.,.,TRBJ2-1,CASSLDASYNEQFF,TGCGCCAGCAGCTTGGACGCATCCTACAATGAGCAGTTCTTC
TRBV5-1,.,.,TRBJ1-1,CASSLALGANTEAFF,TGCGCCAGCAGCTTGGCCCTGGGGGCGAACACTGAAGCTTTCTTT
TRBV5-4,TRBD1,.,TRBJ1-2,CASSRQGRKDYGYTF,TGTGCCAGCAGCCGACAGGGGAGGAAGGACTATGGCTACACCTTC
TRBV6-2/TRBV6-3,.,.,TRBJ1-1,CASSLGDLGLNTEAFF,TGTGCCAGCAGCCTAGGGGATTTGGGCTTGAACACTGAAGCTTTCTTT
TRBV24-1,.,.,TRBJ2-1,CATSDFPRINEQFF,TGTGCCACCAGTGATTTTCCCAGGATAAATGAGCAGTTCTTC
TRBV4-2,.,.,TRBJ1-1,CASSQDRGREAFF,TGTGCCAGCAGCCAAGATCGAGGGCGTGAGGCTTTCTTT
TRBV5-6,TRBD2,.,TRBJ2-2,CASSFRLAVNTGELFF,TGTGCCAGCAGCTTTCGGCTAGCGGTCAACACCGGGGAGCTGTTTTTT
TRBV5-4,TRBD1,.,TRBJ1-2,CASSSQGRYGYTF,TGTGCCAGCAGCTCACAGGGGCGCTATGGCTACACCTTC
TRBV6-2/TRBV6-3,.,.,TRBJ2-7,CASSYSPVGDEQYF,TGTGCCAGCAGTTACTCCCCCGTAGGCGACGAGCAGTACTTC
TRBV5-4,.,once,TRBJ2-1,CASSFQRPGYNEQFF,TGTGCCAGCAGCTTCCAGCGACCCGGGTACAATGAGCAGTTCTTC
TRBV7-9,.,.,TRBJ1-6,CASSLGEQGRNNSPLHF,TGTGCCAGCAGCTTAGGCGAACAGGGCCGTAATAATTCACCCCTCCACTTT
TRBV28,TRBD1,.,TRBJ1-2,CASSQDRDYGYTF,TGTGCCAGCAGTCAAGACAGGGATTATGGCTACACCTTC
TRBV6-2/TRBV6-3,TRBD1,.,TRBJ1-6,CASSSSGQYNSPLHF,TGTGCCAGCAGTTCCTCGGGACAGTATAATTCACCCCTCCACTTT
TRBV30,.,few,TRBJ1-6,CAWSPEWADVSPLHF,TGTGCCTGGAGCCCCGAGTGGGCCGACGTTTCACCCCTCCACTTT
TRBV9,.,once,TRBJ1-5,CASSPTGLGQPQHF,TGTGCCAGCAGCCCTACAGGGTTGGGGCAGCCCCAGCATTTT
TRBV6-5,TRBD2,.,TRBJ2-5,CASSSPSGRAGETQYF,TGTGCCAGCAGTTCCCCTAGCGGGAGGGCCGGGGAGACCCAGTACTTC
TRBV18,.,.,TRBJ2-1,CASSPAPRIEQFF,TGTGCCAGCTCACCAGCCCCTCGGATTGAGCAGTTCTTC
TRBV27,TRBD1,.,TRBJ2-7,CASRQGTYEQYF,TGTGCCAGCAGACAGGGGACCTACGAGCAGTACTTC
TRBV2,TRBD2,.,TRBJ2-3,CASSEPLSGGVKDTQYF,TGTGCCAGCAGTGAACCCCTTAGCGGGGGGGTGAAAGATACGCAGTATTTT
TRBV28,.,.,TRBJ1-5,CASRWAGVPQPQHF,TGTGCCAGCAGATGGGCAGGGGTGCCTCAGCCCCAGCATTTT
TRBV12-3/TRBV12-4,.,.,TRBJ2-5,CASKTGGEETQYF,TGTGCCAGCAAAACAGGGGGGGAAGAGACCCAGTACTTC
TRBV7-9,.,.,TRBJ1-5,CASSLGRHGNQPQHF,TGTGCCAGCAGCTTGGGTCGACATGGCAATCAGCCCCAGCATTTT
TRBV7-2,.,.,TRBJ2-7,CASSLAPISALTYEQYF,TGTGCCAGCAGTTTAGCGCCTATCTCCGCCCTAACCTACGAGCAGTACTTC
TRBV18,.,few,TRBJ1-5,CASSPDYSNQPQHF,TGTGCCAGCTCGCCGGACTATAGCAATCAGCCCCAGCATTTT
TRBV18,TRBD2,.,TRBJ2-3,CASSETSGSDTQYF,TGTGCCAGCTCAGAAACTAGCGGCTCAGATACGCAGTATTTT
TRBV7-2,.,.,TRBJ2-3,CASSLMRVTDTQYF,TGTGCCAGCAGCTTAATGAGGGTGACAGATACGCAGTATTTT
TRBV6-2/TRBV6-3,.,.,TRBJ2-2,CASSRELERDTGELFF,TGTGCCAGCAGCCGAGAGCTCGAGAGGGACACCGGGGAGCTGTTTTTT
TRBV5-4,.,.,TRBJ1-2,CASSFGTLGNYGYTF,TGTGCCAGCAGCTTCGGGACCCTAGGGAACTATGGCTACACCTTC
TRBV7-8,TRBD1,.,TRBJ2-4,CASSFRTGTLAKNIQYF,TGTGCCAGCAGCTTCCGGACAGGGACACTAGCCAAAAACATTCAGTACTTC
TRBV7-8,TRBD1,.,TRBJ1-4,CASSSQGGVEKLFF,TGTGCCAGCAGCTCTCAAGGGGGCGTCGAAAAACTGTTTTTT
TRBV2,.,.,TRBJ1-6,CASSEARRLSSYNSPLHF,TGTGCCAGCAGTGAAGCTCGACGTTTAAGCTCCTATAATTCACCCCTCCACTTT
TRBV18,.,.,TRBJ2-3,CASSEVLNTQYF,TGTGCCAGCTCAGAGGTCTTAAATACGCAGTATTTT
TRBV6-5,.,.,TRBJ1-2,CASRTDSSRNYGYTF,TGTGCCAGCAGGACCGACAGTAGTAGAAACTATGGCTACACCTTC
TRBV28,.,.,TRBJ1-1,CATRDGGPVEAFF,TGTGCCACCCGGGACGGCGGCCCAGTTGAAGCTTTCTTT
TRBV5-1,TRBD1,.,TRBJ1-1,CASSSGDRGFTEAFF,TGCGCCAGCAGCTCCGGGGACAGGGGTTTCACTGAAGCTTTCTTT
TRBV5-6,.,.,TRBJ1-3,CASSARGWGGSSGNTIYF,TGTGCCAGCAGCGCCCGCGGCTGGGGCGGGAGCTCTGGAAACACCATATATTTT
TRBV29-1,.,.,TRBJ1-1,CSVSGRGGGAEAFF,TGCAGCGTTTCAGGCCGGGGCGGGGGCGCTGAAGCTTTCTTT
TRBV18,.,once,TRBJ1-6,CASSPLGSSYNSPLHF,TGTGCCAGCTCGCCGCTCGGGAGCTCCTATAATTCACCCCTCCACTTT
TRBV10-3,TRBD1,.,TRBJ2-5,CAIRGDRGRETQYF,TGTGCCATCCGGGGGGACAGGGGGCGGGAGACCCAGTACTTC
TRBV11-2,TRBD1,.,TRBJ2-1,CASSHYPWTGGSNEQFF,TGTGCCAGCAGCCATTATCCCTGGACAGGGGGAAGCAATGAGCAGTTCTTC